These T cell receptor beta chains were read from a single sample in a study of OX40 agonist ivuxolimab in advanced cancers. Method: immunoSEQ multiplex PCR; TCRdb's copy keeps in-frame clones and lacks some. Of about 40,000 clones in the sample, around 89% were seen once. The starting material was CD4+ or CD8+ T cells sorted from blood, obtained in a trial of the OX40 agonist ivuxolimab. Receptor source: an adult with an advanced solid tumor such as melanoma, head and neck, liver or kidney cancer. CDR3s include the opening cysteine and the closing phenylalanine or tryptophan. The D gene is left open where the match is weak. The listing skips clone size in some rows; elsewhere it reads once, few, many or a size class.

V	D	size	length	J	CDR3	DNA
TRBV30	-	-	14	TRBJ2-7	CAWSGQESSYEQYF	TGTGCCTGGAGCGGTCAGGAGAGCTCCTACGAGCAGTACTTC
TRBV4-2	-	few	12	TRBJ2-7	CASSPGGYEQYF	TGTGCCAGCAGCCCTGGGGGTTACGAGCAGTACTTC
TRBV6-4	TRBD1	few	16	TRBJ1-1	CASSDSGEQGITEAFF	TGTGCCAGCAGTGACTCTGGGGAACAGGGGATCACTGAAGCTTTCTTT
TRBV9	-	-	15	TRBJ2-3	CASSVEGVSTDTQYF	TGTGCCAGCAGCGTAGAGGGGGTTAGCACAGATACGCAGTATTTT
TRBV6-1	TRBD2	-	15	TRBJ2-7	CASSEFPAAGDEQYF	TGTGCCAGCAGTGAATTCCCCGCGGCGGGAGACGAGCAGTACTTC
TRBV28	-	-	16	TRBJ2-1	CASSQQGTSPYNEQFF	TGTGCCAGCAGCCAACAGGGAACAAGCCCCTACAATGAGCAGTTCTTC
TRBV30	-	-	16	TRBJ2-1	CASLLTSGLVYNEQFF	TGTGCCAGTCTTCTCACGTCGGGACTGGTATACAATGAGCAGTTCTTC
TRBV2	-	-	12	TRBJ2-7	CASSDSIYEQYF	TGTGCCAGCAGTGATTCGATCTACGAGCAGTACTTC
TRBV7-9	-	-	14	TRBJ1-2	CASSPVFRLYGYTF	TGTGCCAGCAGCCCGGTTTTTCGCCTCTATGGCTACACCTTC
TRBV4-1	-	-	14	TRBJ1-1	CASSQGWGRTEAFF	TGCGCCAGCAGCCAAGGGTGGGGACGCACTGAAGCTTTCTTT
TRBV4-1	-	-	15	TRBJ2-1	CASSQDRDGCNEQFF	TGCGCCAGCAGCCAAGACAGGGACGGATGCAATGAGCAGTTCTTC
TRBV6-1	TRBD2	-	18	TRBJ2-1	CASSEARRGGSGRDEQFF	TGTGCCAGCAGTGAAGCCCGGAGGGGTGGTAGCGGGCGCGATGAGCAGTTCTTC
TRBV27	-	-	12	TRBJ2-7	CASKFLGDEQYF	TGTGCCAGCAAGTTTCTAGGGGACGAGCAGTACTTC
TRBV19	-	-	15	TRBJ1-5	CASSTRTDSNQPQHF	TGTGCCAGTAGTACACGGACGGATAGCAATCAGCCCCAGCATTTT
TRBV6-1	-	-	16	TRBJ2-5	CASSAEPNTLQETQYF	TGTGCCAGCAGTGCCGAACCTAACACACTCCAAGAGACCCAGTACTTC
TRBV6-1	-	-	14	TRBJ1-4	CASSETDLNEKLFF	TGTGCCAGCAGTGAAACAGACCTTAATGAAAAACTGTTTTTT
TRBV5-5	-	-	15	TRBJ2-3	CASFPGSPTTDTQYF	TGTGCCAGCTTCCCCGGGTCCCCAACCACAGATACGCAGTATTTT
TRBV7-9	-	once	17	TRBJ2-5	CASSPMEAGSKQETQYF	TGTGCCAGCAGCCCTATGGAGGCAGGTTCCAAACAAGAGACCCAGTACTTC
TRBV5-4	-	-	12	TRBJ2-7	CASSLERFEQYF	TGTGCCAGCAGCTTGGAACGGTTCGAGCAGTACTTC
TRBV13	-	-	14	TRBJ2-7	CASSPAGLAYEQYF	TGTGCCAGCAGCCCCGCGGGACTGGCATACGAGCAGTACTTC
TRBV5-1	-	-	12	TRBJ2-7	CASPHRTPQQYF	TGCGCCAGCCCGCATAGAACACCACAGCAGTACTTC
TRBV5-1	-	-	13	TRBJ1-2	CASSYEPYYGYTF	TGCGCCAGCAGCTACGAACCGTACTATGGCTACACCTTC
TRBV28	-	-	17	TRBJ2-7	CASSLLIARDPSYEQYF	TGTGCCAGCAGTTTATTAATAGCGCGAGACCCATCCTACGAGCAGTACTTC
TRBV9	-	-	15	TRBJ2-1	CASSVVGNYDNEQFF	TGTGCCAGCAGCGTAGTGGGGAACTATGACAATGAGCAGTTCTTC
TRBV7-3	TRBD2	-	17	TRBJ2-1	CASSAEPGLANYNEQFF	TGTGCCAGCAGCGCCGAACCGGGACTAGCGAACTACAATGAGCAGTTCTTC
TRBV9	-	few	15	TRBJ2-7	CASSVGGGMTYEQYF	TGTGCCAGCAGCGTAGGTGGGGGGATGACCTACGAGCAGTACTTC
TRBV9	TRBD2	few	13	TRBJ2-1	CASSDTAGVEQFF	TGTGCCAGCTCTGATACAGCGGGAGTTGAGCAGTTCTTC
TRBV7-6	-	-	13	TRBJ2-7	CASSPGTPYEQYF	TGTGCCAGCAGCCCCGGGACTCCTTACGAGCAGTACTTC
TRBV6-5	TRBD2	-	15	TRBJ2-5	CASRGLAAHQETQYF	TGTGCCAGCAGGGGACTAGCGGCTCACCAAGAGACCCAGTACTTC
TRBV9	TRBD2	-	15	TRBJ2-2	CASSVELAGAGELFF	TGTGCCAGCAGCGTAGAGCTAGCGGGAGCCGGGGAGCTGTTTTTT
TRBV30	TRBD2	-	14	TRBJ2-1	CAWRGLSSYNEQFF	TGTGCCTGGAGGGGACTAAGCTCCTACAATGAGCAGTTCTTC
TRBV27	TRBD1	-	17	TRBJ2-3	CASSLSGWTGITDTQYF	TGTGCCAGCAGTTTATCGGGCTGGACAGGTATCACAGATACGCAGTATTTT
TRBV7-6	-	-	14	TRBJ2-1	CASSVIHSYNEQFF	TGTGCCAGCAGCGTAATCCACTCCTACAATGAGCAGTTCTTC
TRBV5-4	-	-	15	TRBJ1-2	CASSLFRGANYGYTF	TGTGCCAGCAGCTTGTTCAGGGGAGCTAACTATGGCTACACCTTC
TRBV4-1	-	-	15	TRBJ1-2	CASSQEVGLIYGYTF	TGCGCCAGCAGCCAAGAGGTGGGGTTGATCTATGGCTACACCTTC
TRBV27	-	-	16	TRBJ1-6	CASSFLGGVRNSPLHF	TGTGCCAGCAGTTTCTTGGGGGGAGTTCGTAATTCACCCCTCCACTTT
TRBV7-6	-	-	14	TRBJ2-7	CASSLTGEGNEQYF	TGTGCCAGCAGCTTAACGGGAGAGGGAAACGAGCAGTACTTC
TRBV9	TRBD2	few	18	TRBJ2-7	CASSVSWASGSIGNEQYF	TGTGCCAGCAGCGTATCTTGGGCTAGCGGGAGTATAGGAAACGAGCAGTACTTC
TRBV7-8	-	-	15	TRBJ2-7	CASSFSLGAAYEQYF	TGTGCCAGCAGCTTCTCTCTAGGGGCGGCCTACGAGCAGTACTTC
TRBV28	TRBD2	-	17	TRBJ2-3	CASSMISGRAGTDTQYF	TGTGCCAGCAGTATGATTAGCGGGAGGGCCGGGACAGATACGCAGTATTTT